These 24 T cell receptor beta chains were sequenced from one sample in a study of CD8 T cells in Susac syndrome. With random hexamers, roughly 0.45 to 1 ug RNA was reverse transcribed. TCRdb re-analysed the immunoSEQ multiplex PCR reads in MiXCR, keeping a single row per CDR3 protein. The table lists about 120,000 distinct CDR3 sequences, 94% of them singletons. Material: CD4+ T cells from PBMCs. The source is a human donor in good health.

A single count supports this clonotype. The chain carries TRBV9 and TRBJ1-4; 10 bases are a match to TRBD1. V shed 3 bases, J shed 7 bases, and the junction held 12 bases outside the gene matches. This CDR3 has 17 amino acids. CDR1 is SGDLS and CDR2 is YYNGEE in the germline V gene. CDR3 DNA: TGTGCCAGCAGCGCCCGTCCCGGGACAGGGGAGGGTGAAAAACTGTTTTTT. This sequence encodes CASSARPGTGEGEKLFF.

The rearrangement joins TRBV5-1 to TRBJ2-3; either TRBD1 or TRBD2 may supply D (5 bases each). Germline CDR1 SGHRS, CDR2 YFSETQ. Trimming shortened V by 7 bases and J by 10 bases, and 19 bases separated the two germline ends. This CDR3 is built from 13 residues. The CDR3 protein is CASADPGTQPQYF. The CDR3 DNA reads TGCGCCAGCGCAGACCCCGGGACCCAACCGCAGTATTTT.

V is TRBV4-3 and J is TRBJ2-7; D gene ambiguous. CDR1 LGHNA and CDR2 YSLEER come from the germline V gene. CDR3 length: 15 residues. Deletions cut 1 base from V and 2 bases from J, with 12 bases between. CDR3 in amino acids: CASSQGPDRTYEQYF. The CDR3, as DNA: TGCGCCAGCAGCCAAGGACCCGACCGAACCTACGAGCAGTACTTC.

The rearrangement joins TRBV6-5 to TRBJ1-5; no clear D gene. The germline CDR1 and CDR2 sequences are MNHEY and SVGAGI. The CDR3 sequence is 12 residues long. V was trimmed by 8 bases and J by 5 bases, leaving 10 bases between them. CDR3 amino acids: CASRAPDQPQHF. CDR3 DNA: TGTGCCAGCCGGGCCCCCGATCAGCCCCAGCATTTT.

In DNA form, the CDR3 reads TGCGCCAGCAGCCAAGTGACAGTAAAAGAGACCCAGTACTTC. It specifies CASSQVTVKETQYF. The rearrangement uses TRBV4-1 and TRBJ2-5; TRBD1 might be the D (5 bases). CDR3 size: 14 residues. Germline V gene lookup returns CDR1 MGHRA and CDR2 YSYEKL. Trimming cost V 1 base and J 3 bases, with 9 bases left between them.

This clonotype was picked up one time. V gene TRBV9 combines with J gene TRBJ2-7; either TRBD1 or TRBD2 may fit D (6 bases each). CDR3 length equals 13 residues. Germline-derived CDR1 and CDR2 are SGDLS and YYNGEE. With 4 bases removed from V and 6 bases from J, the gap between germline ends came to 14 bases. The CDR3 DNA is TGTGCCAGCAGCTCCCCGGAGGGGGGCGAGCAGTACTTC. Encoded protein: CASSSPEGGEQYF.

This rearrangement joins TRBV20-1 to TRBJ2-1; 9 positions match TRBD2. Per the germline V gene, CDR1 is DFQATT and CDR2 is SNEGSKA (reference sequence). The CDR3 has 13 amino acids. After removal of 7 bases from V and 6 bases from J, the junction contained 7 bases not matched to a gene. DNA for the CDR3: TGCAGTGGGGTGGCGGGGGGGCTCAATGAGCAGTTCTTC. Protein: CSGVAGGLNEQFF.

For the CDR3, the DNA is TGTGCCAGCAGCTTGCCTAGTTCCGATGAGCAGTTCTTC. Its translation is CASSLPSSDEQFF. The gene calls are TRBV5-6 and TRBJ2-1, with D hard to call. V shed 1 base and J shed 8 bases, with 10 bases lying between them. The CDR3 spans 13 residues. Germline assignment: CDR1 SGHDT and CDR2 YYEEEE.

The J gene is TRBJ2-7, the V gene TRBV30; the D gene could be TRBD1 or TRBD2 (5 bases each). The CDR3 consists of 13 residues. Per germline, CDR1 GTSNPN and CDR2 SVGIG (reference sequence). With 3 bases removed from V and 3 bases from J, the gap between germline ends came to 12 bases. The DNA for the CDR3 is TGTGCCTGGAGGGAGGACACGAACTACGAGCAGTACTTC. Its protein product is CAWREDTNYEQYF.

The chain links TRBV4-2 to TRBJ2-6; D perhaps matches TRBD1 (5 bases). The CDR3 is made up of 15 amino acids. The germline V and J ends were trimmed by 4 bases and 0 bases, with 7 bases remaining between them. Germline V lookup: CDR1 LGHNA, CDR2 YNFKEQ. CDR3 amino acids: CASSPGNSGANVLTF. CDR3 bases: TGTGCCAGCAGCCCAGGGAACTCTGGGGCCAACGTCCTGACTTTC.

The J gene is TRBJ2-3, the V gene TRBV7-2; 10 bases map to TRBD2. V was clipped by 5 bases and J by 2 bases; unmatched bases: 7. The CDR3 has 16 amino acids. From germline, CDR1 is SGHTA and CDR2 FQGNSA. DNA for the CDR3: TGTGCCAGCAGCCTTATAGCGGGAGGTTTCACAGATACGCAGTATTTT. This gives the protein CASSLIAGGFTDTQYF. The full variable domain, completed using reference TRBV7-2 and TRBJ2-3, is GAGVSQSPSNKVTEKGKDVELRCDPISGHTALYWYRQSLGQGLEFLIYFQGNSAPDKSGLPSDRFSAERTGGSVSTLTIQRTQQEDSAVYLCASSLIAGGFTDTQYFGPGTRLTVL.

The chain joins TRBV6-5 to TRBJ2-6; maybe TRBD2 (5 bases). The germline V gene encodes CDR1 MNHEY and CDR2 SVGAGI. The CDR3 totals 14 residues. V lost 6 bases and J lost 0, with 6 bases in between. The CDR3 spells CASRGGSGANVLTF. The CDR3 DNA is TGTGCCAGCAGAGGAGGCTCTGGGGCCAACGTCCTGACTTTC.

The chain recombines TRBV5-1 with TRBJ2-2; 8 bases line up with TRBD2. The CDR3 totals 17 residues. The V gene's germline CDR1 is SGHRS and CDR2 YFSETQ. V lost 3 bases to trimming and J lost 4 bases; unmatched junction nucleotides: 11. The CDR3 DNA is TGCGCCAGCAGCTCGACCGGGACTAGTGTATCCACCGGGGAGCTGTTTTTT. It encodes CASSSTGTSVSTGELFF.

This clonotype was seen only once. V usage is TRBV12-3 or TRBV12-4 and J usage is TRBJ1-3; TRBD1 matches 8 bases. V gave up 11 bases and J gave up 0 bases; unmatched junction bases: 9. The CDR3 runs 15 residues. CDR3 residues: CAGSRGLSSGNTIYF. The DNA of the CDR3 is TGTGCCGGATCCAGGGGGCTTTCCTCTGGAAACACCATATATTTT.

This chain uses TRBV6-2 or TRBV6-3 with TRBJ1-1; the match to TRBD1 covers 7 bases. The length of the CDR3 is 13 residues. Germline V lookup: CDR1 MNHEY, CDR2 SVGEGT. J gave up 5 bases and V 2 bases, and 2 bases lay outside the gene matches. CDR3 sequence (DNA): TGTGCCAGCAGTTACAGGGGGCGAACTGAAGCTTTCTTT. It yields the protein CASSYRGRTEAFF.

The chain recombines TRBV7-2 with TRBJ1-3; possible D gene TRBD1, 5 bases. Deletions cut 1 base from V and 3 bases from J, with 10 bases between. Germline V gene sequence: CDR1 SGHTA, CDR2 FQGNSA. The length of the CDR3 is 15 residues. The CDR3 loop is CASSLVSRVGNTIYF. The DNA for the CDR3 is TGTGCCAGCAGCTTAGTATCCAGGGTTGGAAACACCATATATTTT.

The chain is built from TRBV29-1 and TRBJ1-1; D unresolved. Germline V gene sequence: CDR1 SQVTM, CDR2 ANQGSEA. V lost 6 bases, J lost 4 bases, and 27 bases lay in between. This CDR3 spans 17 amino acids. The CDR3 spells CSVPKTTTNARGTEAFF. CDR3 nucleotide sequence: TGCAGCGTCCCCAAAACGACCACGAACGCGAGAGGCACTGAAGCTTTCTTT.

J is TRBJ2-2 and V is TRBV20-1, with D unresolved. Trimming cost V 3 bases and J 1 base, with 3 bases left between them. The CDR3 extends over 12 amino acids. Per the germline V gene, CDR1 is DFQATT and CDR2 is SNEGSKA (reference sequence). CDR3 sequence (DNA): TGCAGTGCTAGGATGAACACCGGGGAGCTGTTTTTT. This gives the protein CSARMNTGELFF.

This rearrangement joins TRBV12-3 or TRBV12-4 to TRBJ2-3; D is ambiguous. The CDR3 covers 13 residues. The V end lost 1 base, the J end lost 7 bases, and 9 bases lay between the germline ends. In DNA, the CDR3 is TGTGCCAGCAGTTTAGGCGGTTACAATACGCAGTATTTT. Translation gives CASSLGGYNTQYF.

V is TRBV20-1 and J is TRBJ2-7, with D perhaps TRBD1 (6 bases). The germline V gene has CDR1 DFQATT and CDR2 SNEGSKA (reference sequence). V was trimmed by 3 bases and J by 4 bases, leaving 10 bases between them. The CDR3 length is 12 residues. The CDR3 sequence: CSASNRVYEQYF. CDR3 nucleotide sequence: TGCAGTGCTAGCAACAGGGTTTACGAGCAGTACTTC.

This chain links TRBV6-2 or TRBV6-3 with TRBJ1-1; weak D call: TRBD1 (5 bases). Germline loops: CDR1 MNHEY, CDR2 SVGEGT. Trimming left V 7 bases short and J 1 base short, with 16 bases between. The length of the CDR3 is 15 residues. CDR3 in DNA: TGTGCCAGCACCCGCCACGTAACAGGGAACACTGAAGCTTTCTTT. This translates into CASTRHVTGNTEAFF.

This clonotype occurred once. The chain joins TRBV20-1 to TRBJ2-1; TRBD2 might be the D (6 bases). The CDR3 totals 13 residues. Germline V gene sequence: CDR1 DFQATT, CDR2 SNEGSKA (reference sequence). V lost 0 bases and J 5 bases, leaving 8 bases between the germline ends. The CDR3 here is CSARDSGNNEQFF. CDR3 nucleotides: TGCAGTGCTAGAGATAGCGGCAACAATGAGCAGTTCTTC.

V gene TRBV18 combines with J gene TRBJ2-7; D may be TRBD1 (6 bases). V lost 4 bases to trimming and J lost 4 bases, with 14 bases between them. Germline V gives CDR1 KGHSH, CDR2 LQKENI. This CDR3 has 14 residues. The CDR3 here is CASSQRHGQYEQYF. DNA for the CDR3: TGTGCCAGCTCACAGAGACACGGACAGTACGAGCAGTACTTC.

This rearrangement joins TRBV2 to TRBJ2-7, with D tentatively TRBD1 (5 bases). The CDR3 spans 13 residues. Germline CDR1 reads SNHLY; CDR2 reads FYNNEI. V shed 7 bases and J shed 1 base, with 11 bases lying between them. The CDR3 DNA follows: TGTGCCAGCAATCAGGGCCTGTCCTACGAGCAGTACTTC. Amino acids: CASNQGLSYEQYF. The entire variable domain, with the rest obtained from reference TRBV2 and TRBJ2-7, is as follows: EPEVTQTPSHQVTQMGQEVILRCVPISNHLYFYWYRQILGQKVEFLVSFYNNEISEKSEIFDDQFSVERPDGSNFTLKIRSTKLEDSAMYFCASNQGLSYEQYFGPGTRLTVT.